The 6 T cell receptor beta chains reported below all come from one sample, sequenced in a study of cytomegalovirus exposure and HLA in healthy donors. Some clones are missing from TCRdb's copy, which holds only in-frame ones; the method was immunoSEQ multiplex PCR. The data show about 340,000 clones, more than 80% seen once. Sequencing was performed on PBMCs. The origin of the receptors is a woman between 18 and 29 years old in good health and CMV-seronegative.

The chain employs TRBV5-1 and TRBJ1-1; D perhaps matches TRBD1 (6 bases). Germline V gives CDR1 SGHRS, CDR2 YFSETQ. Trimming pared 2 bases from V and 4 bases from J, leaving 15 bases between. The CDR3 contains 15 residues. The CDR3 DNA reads TGCGCCAGCAGCTTAAGGACAGTTACGTCCACTGAAGCTTTCTTT. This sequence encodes CASSLRTVTSTEAFF.

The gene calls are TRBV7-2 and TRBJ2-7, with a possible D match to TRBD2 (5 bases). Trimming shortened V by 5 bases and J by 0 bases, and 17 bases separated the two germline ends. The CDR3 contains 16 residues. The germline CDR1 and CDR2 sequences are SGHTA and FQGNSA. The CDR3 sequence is CASSPWVGLFSYEQYF. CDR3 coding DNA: TGTGCCAGCAGCCCTTGGGTCGGACTTTTCTCCTACGAGCAGTACTTC.

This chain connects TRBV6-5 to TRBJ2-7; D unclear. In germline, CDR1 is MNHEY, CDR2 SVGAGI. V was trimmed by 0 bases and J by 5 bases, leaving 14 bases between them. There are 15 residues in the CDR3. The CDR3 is CASSYSSQLGDEQYF. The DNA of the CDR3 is TGTGCCAGCAGTTACTCGAGCCAGCTCGGAGACGAGCAGTACTTC.

The CDR3, as DNA: TGTGCCAGCAGCGTAGCGGGAACCGCCTACGAGCAGTACTTC. Its translation is CASSVAGTAYEQYF. This chain connects TRBV9 to TRBJ2-7; a weak D match, TRBD2 (5 bases). V shed 0 bases and J shed 2 bases, with 9 bases lying between them. This CDR3 region has 14 residues. Germline CDR1 SGDLS, CDR2 YYNGEE.

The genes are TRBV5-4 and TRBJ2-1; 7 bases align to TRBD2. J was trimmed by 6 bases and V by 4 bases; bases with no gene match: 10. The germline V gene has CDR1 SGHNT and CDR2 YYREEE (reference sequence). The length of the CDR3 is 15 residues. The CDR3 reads CASSTLATSVNEQFF. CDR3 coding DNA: TGTGCCAGCAGCACACTAGCGACTTCGGTCAATGAGCAGTTCTTC.

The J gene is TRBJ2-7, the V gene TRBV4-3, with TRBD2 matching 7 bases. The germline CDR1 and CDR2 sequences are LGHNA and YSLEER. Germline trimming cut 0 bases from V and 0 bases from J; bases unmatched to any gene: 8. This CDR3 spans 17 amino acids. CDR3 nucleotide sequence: TGCGCCAGCAGCCAAGATGCGACGGGAGGTTTCTCCTACGAGCAGTACTTC. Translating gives CASSQDATGGFSYEQYF.